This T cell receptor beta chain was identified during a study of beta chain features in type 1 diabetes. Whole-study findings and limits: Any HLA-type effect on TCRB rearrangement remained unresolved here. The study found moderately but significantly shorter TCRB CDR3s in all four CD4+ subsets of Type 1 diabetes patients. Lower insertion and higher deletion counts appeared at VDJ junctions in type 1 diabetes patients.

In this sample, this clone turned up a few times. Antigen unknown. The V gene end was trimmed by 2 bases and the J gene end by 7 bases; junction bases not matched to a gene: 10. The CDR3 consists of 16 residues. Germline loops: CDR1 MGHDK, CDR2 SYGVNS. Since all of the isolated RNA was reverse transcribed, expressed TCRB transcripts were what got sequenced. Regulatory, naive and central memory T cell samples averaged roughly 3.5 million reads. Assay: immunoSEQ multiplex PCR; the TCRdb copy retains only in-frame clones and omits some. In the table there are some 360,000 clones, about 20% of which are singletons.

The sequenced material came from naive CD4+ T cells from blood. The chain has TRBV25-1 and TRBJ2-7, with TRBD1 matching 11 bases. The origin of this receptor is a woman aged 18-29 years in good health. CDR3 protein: CASSEGGTGGSREQYF. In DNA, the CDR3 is TGTGCCAGCAGTGAAGGTGGGACAGGGGGGTCCCGGGAGCAGTACTTC.